What follows are 10 T cell receptor beta chains derived from one specimen sequenced in a study of kidney transplant recipient with SARS-CoV-2 infection. Each CDR3 protein is one row after TCRdb ran MiXCR on the reads. Of approximately 250,000 distinct CDR3 sequences listed, about 28% were seen once; the top ten hold nearly 7.5%. The sequencing used a blood sample, collected at baseline and around day 120 from a kidney transplant recipient. The receptors originated from a male patient aged 25-45 years who had COVID-19 and was a kidney transplant recipient. The T cells may partly be graft donor cells.

This clonotype was counted at least ten times. The chain combines TRBV30 with TRBJ1-2, with D unresolved. This CDR3 is 16 amino acids long. In germline, CDR1 is GTSNPN, CDR2 SVGIG (reference sequence). V shed 5 bases and J shed 4 bases, with 23 bases lying between them. The CDR3 sequence is CAWYAERYRKTYGYTF. The CDR3 nucleotides are TGTGCCTGGTATGCAGAGCGTTATAGAAAGACCTATGGCTACACCTTC.

This clonotype was observed at least ten times. The gene calls are TRBV7-8 and TRBJ2-3, with TRBD1 matching over 10 bases. The ends lost 4 bases at V and 4 bases at J; junction bases unmatched: 8. The CDR3 totals 16 residues. CDR1 is SGHVS and CDR2 is FQNEAQ in the germline V gene. CDR3 coding DNA: TGTGCCAGCAGCTACCCCCGGGACAGGGGCCCAGATACGCAGTATTTT. The encoded protein is CASSYPRDRGPDTQYF.

This clonotype showed up just a few times. V is TRBV12-3 or TRBV12-4 and J is TRBJ1-2; unclear D gene. Trimming removed 5 bases from V and 4 bases from J, with 23 bases in between. The CDR3 has 17 residues. The CDR3 DNA sequence: TGTGCCAGCAGTGGCAAAGCCAGCTTCCGAAAGACCTATGGCTACACCTTC. The encoded protein is CASSGKASFRKTYGYTF.

This rearrangement joins TRBV12-3 or TRBV12-4 to TRBJ1-2; no clear D gene. The CDR3 covers 17 residues. V lost 5 bases to trimming and J lost 4 bases, with 23 bases between them. The CDR3 region is CASSGRASLRKTYGYTF. The DNA for the CDR3 is TGTGCCAGCAGTGGGCGTGCCAGCCTCCGAAAGACCTATGGCTACACCTTC.

In this sample, this clonotype turned up many times. DNA of the CDR3: TGTGCCAGCAGCCCGAGTGCACTTAATGAAAAACTGTTTTTT. The encoded protein is CASSPSALNEKLFF. The chain employs TRBV3-1 and TRBJ1-4; no clear D. The CDR3 contains 14 residues. Trimming removed 4 bases at V and 4 bases at J, with 10 bases between. Germline V CDR1 and CDR2: LGHDT, YNNKEL (reference sequence). Full variable domain (remainder filled in from reference TRBV3-1 and TRBJ1-4): DTAVSQTPKYLVTQMGNDKSIKCEQNLGHDTMYWYKQDSKKFLKIMFSYNNKELIINETVPNRFSPKSPDKAHLNLHINSLELGDSAVYFCASSPSALNEKLFFGSGTQLSVL.

This clonotype was seen repeatedly, ten times or more. The chain links TRBV5-5 to TRBJ1-2; unclear D gene. Between the trimmed V and J ends, which lost 6 bases and 4 bases, there was a span of 22 bases. There are 16 residues in the CDR3. Germline lookup yields CDR1 SGHKS and CDR2 YYEKEE (reference sequence). CDR3 sequence: CASTFYVSRKTYGYTF. CDR3 coding DNA: TGTGCCAGCACCTTCTATGTCTCGCGAAAGACCTATGGCTACACCTTC.

Worth noting for this clonotype: A read error is possible here, since a much larger clone lies one base away. The rearrangement uses TRBV7-4 and TRBJ1-1; D is undetermined. Germline V lookup: CDR1 SGHVT, CDR2 SQSDAQ. Trimming cost V 1 base and J 4 bases, with 10 bases left between them. This CDR3 spans 14 amino acids. DNA of the CDR3: TGTGCCAGCAGCTTAGTAACCCTAGCCACTGAAGCTTTCTTT. Protein: CASSLVTLATEAFF.

Notes on this clonotype: A read error may be the cause here, since a much bigger clone is one base away. This rearrangement joins TRBV10-1 to TRBJ1-2; no clear D. CDR1 is WNHNN and CDR2 is SYGVQD in the germline V gene (reference sequence). The CDR3 extends over 17 amino acids. CDR3 bases: TGCGCCTGCAGTCTGCAAAGAAGATCGCGAAAGACCTATGGCTACACCTTC. Its protein is CACSLQRRSRKTYGYTF.

As to this clonotype: A much bigger clone sits one base away, suggesting this may be a read error. The chain joins TRBV7-8 to TRBJ1-2; D remains ambiguous. CDR3 length equals 17 residues. V was pared by 5 bases and J by 4 bases, with 23 bases between. Germline values: CDR1 SGHVS, CDR2 FQNEAQ. CDR3 sequence (DNA): TGTGCCAGCAGCGTTTGGAAGTTTACCCGAAAGGCCTATGGCTACACCTTC. The encoded protein is CASSVWKFTRKAYGYTF.

As to this clonotype: A much larger clone differs from this one at a single base, so this may be a read error. The CDR3 region is CASSLDVRTGEPYEQYF. The CDR3 DNA sequence: TGTGCCAGCAGCTTAGATGTAAGGACAGGGGAACCCTACGAGCAGTACTTC. The chain links TRBV11-2 to TRBJ2-7, with 9 nucleotides matching TRBD1. The V segment lost 0 bases and the J segment 2 bases; nucleotides outside the gene matches: 8. The germline V gene has CDR1 SGHAT and CDR2 FQNNGV. The CDR3 extends over 17 amino acids.